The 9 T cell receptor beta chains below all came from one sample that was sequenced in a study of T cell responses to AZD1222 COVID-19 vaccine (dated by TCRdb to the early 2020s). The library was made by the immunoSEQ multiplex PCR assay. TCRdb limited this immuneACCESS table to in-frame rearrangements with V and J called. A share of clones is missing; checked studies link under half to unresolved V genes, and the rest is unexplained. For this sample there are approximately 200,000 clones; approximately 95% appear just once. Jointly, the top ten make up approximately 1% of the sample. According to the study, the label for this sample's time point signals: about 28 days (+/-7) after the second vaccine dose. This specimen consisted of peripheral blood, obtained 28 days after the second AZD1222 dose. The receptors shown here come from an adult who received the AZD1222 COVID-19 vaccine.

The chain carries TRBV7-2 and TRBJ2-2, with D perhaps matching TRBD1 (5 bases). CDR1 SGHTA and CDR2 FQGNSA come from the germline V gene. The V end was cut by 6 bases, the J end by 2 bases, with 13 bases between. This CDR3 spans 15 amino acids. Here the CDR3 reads CASRFGHFNTGELFF. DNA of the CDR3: TGTGCCAGCAGGTTTGGACATTTTAACACCGGGGAGCTGTTTTTT.

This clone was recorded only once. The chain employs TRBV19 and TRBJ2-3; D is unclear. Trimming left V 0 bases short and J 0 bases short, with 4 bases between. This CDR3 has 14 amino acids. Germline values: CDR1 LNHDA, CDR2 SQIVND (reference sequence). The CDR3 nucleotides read TGTGCCAGTAGTATAGACGCTAGCACAGATACGCAGTATTTT. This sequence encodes CASSIDASTDTQYF. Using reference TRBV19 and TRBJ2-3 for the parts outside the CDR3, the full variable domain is DGGITQSPKYLFRKEGQNVTLSCEQNLNHDAMYWYRQDPGQGLRLIYYSQIVNDFQKGDIAEGYSVSREKKESFPLTVTSAQKNPTAFYLCASSIDASTDTQYFGPGTRLTVL.

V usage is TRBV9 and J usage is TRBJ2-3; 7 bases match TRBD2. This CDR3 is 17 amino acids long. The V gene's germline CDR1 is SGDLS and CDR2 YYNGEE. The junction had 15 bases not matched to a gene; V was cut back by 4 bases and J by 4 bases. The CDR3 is CASSPQAGRGFSDTQYF. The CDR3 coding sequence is TGTGCCAGCAGCCCCCAGGCAGGGCGGGGGTTCTCAGATACGCAGTATTTT.

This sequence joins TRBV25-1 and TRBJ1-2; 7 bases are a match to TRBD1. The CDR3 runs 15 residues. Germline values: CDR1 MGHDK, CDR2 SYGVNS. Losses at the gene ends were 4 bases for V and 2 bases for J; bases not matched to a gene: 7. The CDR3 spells CASSGSPDRNYGYTF. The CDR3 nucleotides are TGTGCCAGCAGTGGTTCCCCGGACAGGAACTATGGCTACACCTTC.

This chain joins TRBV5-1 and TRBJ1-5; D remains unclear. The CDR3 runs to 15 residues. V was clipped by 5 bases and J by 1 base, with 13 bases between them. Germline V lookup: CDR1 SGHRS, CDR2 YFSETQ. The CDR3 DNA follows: TGCGCCAGCAGTTCGGGGTCGGGCAGCAATCAGCCCCAGCATTTT. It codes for CASSSGSGSNQPQHF.

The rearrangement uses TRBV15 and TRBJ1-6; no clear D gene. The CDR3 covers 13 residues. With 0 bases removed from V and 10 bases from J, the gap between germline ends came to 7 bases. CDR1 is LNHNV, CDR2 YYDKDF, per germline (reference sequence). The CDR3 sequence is CATSRDLSSPLHF. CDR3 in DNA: TGTGCCACCAGCAGAGATTTAAGCTCACCCCTCCACTTT.

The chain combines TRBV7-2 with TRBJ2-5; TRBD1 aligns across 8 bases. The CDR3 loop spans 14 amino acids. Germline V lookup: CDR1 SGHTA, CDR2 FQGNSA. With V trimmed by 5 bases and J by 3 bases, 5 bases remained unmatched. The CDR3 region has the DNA TGTGCCAGCAGCAAAGGGGACAGGAAAGAGACCCAGTACTTC. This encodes CASSKGDRKETQYF.

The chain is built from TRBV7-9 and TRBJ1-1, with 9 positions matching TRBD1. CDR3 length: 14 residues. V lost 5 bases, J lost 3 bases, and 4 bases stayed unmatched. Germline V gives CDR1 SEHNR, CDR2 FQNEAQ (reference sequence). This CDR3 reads CASSHGQGYTEAFF. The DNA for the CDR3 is TGTGCCAGCAGCCACGGACAGGGGTACACTGAAGCTTTCTTT. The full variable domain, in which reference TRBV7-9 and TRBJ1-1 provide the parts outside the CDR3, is DTGVSQNPRHKITKRGQNVTFRCDPISEHNRLYWYRQTLGQGPEFLTYFQNEAQLEKSRLLSDRFSAERPKGSFSTLEIQRTEQGDSAMYLCASSHGQGYTEAFFGQGTRLTVV.

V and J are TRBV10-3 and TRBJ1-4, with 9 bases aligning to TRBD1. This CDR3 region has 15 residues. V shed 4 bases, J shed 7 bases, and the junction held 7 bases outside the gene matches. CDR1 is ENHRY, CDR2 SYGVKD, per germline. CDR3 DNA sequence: TGTGCCATCAGTGCAGGGACAGGGAGAAGTGAAAAACTGTTTTTT. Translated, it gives CAISAGTGRSEKLFF.